The text below deals with one T cell receptor (beta chain). The data were taken from a study of blood T cell repertoires in COVID-19. Background on the study: Both acute and convalescent COVID-19 samples were obtained from the United States, Italy and Spain. Nucleic acid was either cDNA or gDNA, and it came from T cells, B-cell-depleted T cells, or PBMCs.

The germline V gene encodes CDR1 LNHDA and CDR2 SQIVND (reference sequence). CDR3 length: 15 amino acids. V lost 6 bases to trimming and J lost 8 bases, with 17 bases between them. The repertoire was sequenced with immunoSEQ multiplex PCR; TCRdb's copy has only in-frame clones and lacks some. The table lists tens of thousands of clones, around 88% of them singletons. The chain couples TRBV19 to TRBJ1-6; TRBD1 is a possible D gene (5 bases). This receptor was obtained from a human donor in a cohort sampled during active COVID-19. Specimen: peripheral blood. In nucleotides, the CDR3 is TGTGCCAGTAGACTTCGGAGGGGTCAGGATTCACCCCTCCACTTT. Its translation: CASRLRRGQDSPLHF.